The T cell receptor (beta chain) described here comes from a study of blood T cell repertoires in COVID-19. As for the study in general: Specimens from acute and convalescent COVID-19 originated in the United States, Italy and Spain.

The repertoire was sequenced with immunoSEQ multiplex PCR; TCRdb's copy has only in-frame clones and lacks some. This sample has about 84,000 clones; over 65% occur once, and the top ten carry approximately 5.4%. The CDR3 contains 15 residues. The V gene end was trimmed by 4 bases and the J gene end by 1 base; junction bases not matched to a gene: 3. Per the germline V gene, CDR1 is MNHEY and CDR2 is SVGAGI. The sample comprised peripheral blood. The chain combines TRBV6-5 with TRBJ2-1, with 8 nucleotides matching TRBD1. The TCR comes from a man aged 50-60 years with active or convalescent COVID-19. The CDR3 nucleotides read TGTGCCAGCAGTTCCCAGGGGGCTTCCTACAATGAGCAGTTCTTC. This gives the protein CASSSQGASYNEQFF.